This TCR beta chain was sequenced for a study of early T cells in non-severe SARS-CoV-2 infection. cDNA molecules, individually, were tagged with unique molecular identifiers. TCRdb used MiXCR to reprocess the 5' RACE reads, holding one entry per CDR3 protein. The sample carries some 85,000 distinct CDR3 sequences, roughly an eighth recorded once. Germline CDR1 and CDR2: GTSNPN and SVGIG (reference sequence). The CDR3 runs to 15 residues. Trimming at V came to 0 bases and at J to 11 bases, leaving 9 bases not matched to a gene. This clonotype was seen at least ten times. The TCR originated in an adult who was a healthcare worker with PCR-confirmed SARS-CoV-2 infection or an uninfected control (not recorded which). The specimen sequenced was whole blood. The rearrangement uses TRBV30 and TRBJ1-6; 8 positions match TRBD1. CDR3: CAWSVATGQGAPLHF. The CDR3 DNA reads as TGTGCCTGGAGTGTAGCCACCGGACAGGGCGCACCCCTCCACTTT.